The 14 T cell receptor beta chains below all came from one sample that was sequenced in a study of shared clonotypes between healthy human individuals. Only in-frame clones appear in the TCRdb table, and some are missing; sequencing was by immunoSEQ multiplex PCR. The sample carries about 2 million clones, roughly 94% recorded once. Source material: naive CD4+ T cells sorted from blood. Subset reported: CD45RA+ positively selected. These receptor sequences come from a man aged 18 to 30 in good health.

The rearrangement joins TRBV7-2 to TRBJ2-2; D is perhaps TRBD2 (6 bases). V dropped 10 bases and J dropped 7 bases, with 19 bases sitting between them. CDR3 length: 14 amino acids. Germline CDR1 is SGHTA and CDR2 is FQGNSA. CDR3 sequence (DNA): TGTGCCACCGACACTGGCGGGACCAACGGGGAGCTGTTTTTT. It is translated as CATDTGGTNGELFF. The full variable domain, rest sourced from reference TRBV7-2 and TRBJ2-2, is GAGVSQSPSNKVTEKGKDVELRCDPISGHTALYWYRQSLGQGLEFLIYFQGNSAPDKSGLPSDRFSAERTGGSVSTLTIQRTQQEDSAVYLCATDTGGTNGELFFGEGSRLTVL.

As regards this clone: At the DNA level, this CDR3 is encoded by other sequences in the same sample as well. The V gene is TRBV10-3, the J gene TRBJ2-2; no definite D call. Germline V lookup: CDR1 ENHRY, CDR2 SYGVKD. The CDR3 loop spans 14 amino acids. Trimming stripped 0 bases from V and 5 bases from J, with 7 bases between. For the CDR3, the DNA is TGTGCCATCAGTGAGTCGGGCGCGACCGGGGAGCTGTTTTTT. Translation: CAISESGATGELFF.

The chain has TRBV6-6 and TRBJ1-1; D call uncertain. The length of the CDR3 is 15 residues. The V gene's germline CDR1 is MNHNY and CDR2 SVGAGI (reference sequence). Trimming pared 5 bases from V and 11 bases from J, leaving 24 bases between. As DNA, the CDR3 is TGTGCCAGCAGTAAACAGAGTACCGCCACCTCCGATGCTTTCTTT. Residues: CASSKQSTATSDAFF.

V is TRBV2 and J is TRBJ1-5; D unclear. Trimming stripped 0 bases from V and 4 bases from J, with 7 bases between. The CDR3 loop spans 14 amino acids. From germline, CDR1 is SNHLY and CDR2 FYNNEI. The CDR3 DNA follows: TGTGCCAGCAGTGAAGCAATAGGGAATCAGCCCCAGCATTTT. It translates to CASSEAIGNQPQHF.

The chain is built from TRBV6-6 and TRBJ1-2; D may be TRBD1 (6 bases). The V gene's germline CDR1 is MNHNY and CDR2 SVGAGI (reference sequence). V lost 7 bases to trimming and J lost 3 bases, with 12 bases between them. This CDR3 is 13 amino acids long. The CDR3 sequence is CASTRDTDYGYTF. In DNA form, the CDR3 reads TGTGCCAGCACTCGGGACACCGACTATGGCTACACCTTC.

Concerning this clone: This CDR3 is also generated by other DNA sequences in the sample. This chain uses TRBV7-9 with TRBJ2-3; 8 positions match TRBD1. Germline CDR1 SEHNR, CDR2 FQNEAQ (reference sequence). Trimming at V came to 1 base and at J to 0 bases, leaving 0 bases not matched to a gene. CDR3 size: 15 residues. The CDR3 DNA reads as TGTGCCAGCAGCTTAGGGACAGGGAGCACAGATACGCAGTATTTT. Protein: CASSLGTGSTDTQYF. The full variable domain, rest sourced from reference TRBV7-9 and TRBJ2-3, is DTGVSQNPRHKITKRGQNVTFRCDPISEHNRLYWYRQTLGQGPEFLTYFQNEAQLEKSRLLSDRFSAERPKGSFSTLEIQRTEQGDSAMYLCASSLGTGSTDTQYFGPGTRLTVL.

The chain joins TRBV7-2 to TRBJ2-3; D perhaps matches TRBD2 (6 bases). The CDR3 totals 15 residues. Deletions cut 3 bases from V and 5 bases from J, with 15 bases between. CDR1 and CDR2 (germline): SGHTA, FQGNSA. In DNA, the CDR3 is TGTGCCAGCAGCTTTCGACCGGGAGAGGGAGATACGCAGTATTTT. As protein: CASSFRPGEGDTQYF.

The chain joins TRBV25-1 to TRBJ2-1, with D possibly TRBD2 on 5 matching bases. This CDR3 is 13 amino acids long. V shed 1 base and J shed 10 bases, with 11 bases lying between them. Per germline, CDR1 MGHDK and CDR2 SYGVNS. In DNA form, the CDR3 reads TGTGCCAGCAGTGAATGGGAGAATGGCGAGCAGTTCTTC. Its protein is CASSEWENGEQFF.

Points on this clone: A much larger clone differs by one base, so this may be a read error. Here the CDR3 reads CATSWRGGLYGYTF. CDR3 DNA sequence: TGTGCCACCAGCTGGAGGGGCGGACTCTATGGCTACACCTTC. The chain uses TRBV15 and TRBJ1-2; tentative D call: TRBD1 (5 bases). Germline CDR1 reads LNHNV; CDR2 reads YYDKDF (reference sequence). The CDR3 loop spans 14 amino acids. V lost 5 bases, J lost 4 bases, and 14 bases lay in between.

The table lists this clone with a count of one. This could be a read error, since a much larger clone is one nucleotide away. Other nucleotide sequences from this sample produce the same CDR3. This chain uses TRBV6-6 with TRBJ1-5; D not resolved. Germline V gives CDR1 MNHNY, CDR2 SVGAGI (reference sequence). Deletions cut 3 bases from V and 6 bases from J, with 12 bases between. The CDR3 loop spans 14 amino acids. The CDR3 coding sequence is TGTGCCAGCAGTTATATACAAGGGTTTCAGCCCCAGCATTTT. Translating gives CASSYIQGFQPQHF.

This clone occurred once. The V and J genes are TRBV6-1 and TRBJ1-2; tentatively, D is TRBD1 (5 bases). Per the germline V gene, CDR1 is MNHNS and CDR2 is SASEGT. The V gene lost 6 bases and the J gene lost 5 bases, with 10 bases spanning the gap. This CDR3 is 12 amino acids long. The CDR3 loop is CASRLTAYGYTF. For the CDR3, the DNA is TGTGCCAGCAGACTGACAGCGTATGGCTACACCTTC.

As for this clone: Other DNA sequences in the sample encode the same CDR3. V usage is TRBV6-6 and J usage is TRBJ2-7, with TRBD2 identical over 13 bases. The V segment lost 5 bases and the J segment 2 bases; nucleotides outside the gene matches: 3. Germline-derived CDR1 and CDR2 are MNHNY and SVGAGI (reference sequence). The CDR3 loop spans 15 amino acids. The CDR3 DNA is TGTGCCAGCAGTCCGGGACTAGCGGGACCCTACGAGCAGTACTTC. It codes for CASSPGLAGPYEQYF.

The chain is built from TRBV7-2 and TRBJ2-7, with 9 bases lining up with TRBD2. The germline gives CDR1 SGHTA, CDR2 FQGNSA. The CDR3 consists of 14 residues. The J segment lost 3 bases and the V segment lost 1 base, leaving 1 base of the junction unmatched. As DNA, the CDR3 is TGTGCCAGCAGCTTAGGGACTAGCGACTACGAGCAGTACTTC. It codes for CASSLGTSDYEQYF. Full variable domain (rest looked up from reference TRBV7-2 and TRBJ2-7): GAGVSQSPSNKVTEKGKDVELRCDPISGHTALYWYRQSLGQGLEFLIYFQGNSAPDKSGLPSDRFSAERTGGSVSTLTIQRTQQEDSAVYLCASSLGTSDYEQYFGPGTRLTVT.

The genes are TRBV6-5 and TRBJ1-6, with 8 bases fitting TRBD1. CDR3 length: 15 amino acids. The germline V gene encodes CDR1 MNHEY and CDR2 SVGAGI. After removal of 5 bases from V and 8 bases from J, the junction contained 8 bases not matched to a gene. In nucleotides, the CDR3 is TGTGCCAGCAGTCGAGGGTCAGGGGGCGATTCACCCCTCCACTTT. Translation: CASSRGSGGDSPLHF.